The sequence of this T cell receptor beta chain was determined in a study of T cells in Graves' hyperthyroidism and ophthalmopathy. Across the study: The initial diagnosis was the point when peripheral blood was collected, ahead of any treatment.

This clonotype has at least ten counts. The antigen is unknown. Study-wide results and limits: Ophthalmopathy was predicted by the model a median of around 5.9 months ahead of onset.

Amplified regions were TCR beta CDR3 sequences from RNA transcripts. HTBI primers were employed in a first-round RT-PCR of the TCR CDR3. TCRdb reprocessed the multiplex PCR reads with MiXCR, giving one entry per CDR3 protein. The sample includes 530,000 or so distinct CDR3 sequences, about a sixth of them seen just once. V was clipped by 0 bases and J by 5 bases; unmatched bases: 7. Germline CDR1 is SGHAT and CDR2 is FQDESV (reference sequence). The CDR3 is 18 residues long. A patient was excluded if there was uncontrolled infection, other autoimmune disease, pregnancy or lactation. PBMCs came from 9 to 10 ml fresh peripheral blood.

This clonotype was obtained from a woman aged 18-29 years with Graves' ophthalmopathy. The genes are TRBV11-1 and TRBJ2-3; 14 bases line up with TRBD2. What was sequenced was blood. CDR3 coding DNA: TGTGCCAGCAGCTTAGCTGGGTGGGGACTAGCGGGGGTAGATACGCAGTATTTT. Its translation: CASSLAGWGLAGVDTQYF. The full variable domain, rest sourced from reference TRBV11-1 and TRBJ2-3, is EAEVAQSPRYKITEKSQAVAFWCDPISGHATLYWYRQILGQGPELLVQFQDESVVDDSQLPKDRFSAERLKGVDSTLKIQPAELGDSAMYLCASSLAGWGLAGVDTQYFGPGTRLTVL.